Shown below are 11 T cell receptor beta chains from a single sample sequenced in a study of technical replicates of blood from several donors. This table comes from immunoSEQ multiplex PCR, and its TCRdb copy is limited to in-frame clones, with some not included. The table includes about 98,000 clones, under 97% detected once. The sequencing input was T cells isolated from PBMCs. These receptors were obtained from a human donor in good health.

DNA for the CDR3: TGCGCCAGCAGCATCCCCGGAGACTCCTACAATGAGCAGTTCTTC. This sequence encodes CASSIPGDSYNEQFF. J is TRBJ2-1 and V is TRBV5-1; no definite D call. CDR3 length: 15 amino acids. The germline V gene has CDR1 SGHRS and CDR2 YFSETQ. Trimming removed 4 bases from V and 0 bases from J, with 11 bases in between.

The chain's CDR3 is CSVVTSGSSVDTQYF. The DNA for the CDR3 is TGCAGCGTTGTGACTAGCGGGAGTAGTGTAGATACGCAGTATTTT. The chain is built from TRBV29-1 and TRBJ2-3, with 12 bases that match TRBD2. Losses at the gene ends were 4 bases for V and 5 bases for J; bases not matched to a gene: 7. The CDR3 extends over 15 amino acids. Germline CDR1 is SQVTM and CDR2 is ANQGSEA.

Only one count was recorded for this clone. This rearrangement joins TRBV5-1 to TRBJ2-3; 11 bases line up with TRBD2. Germline loops: CDR1 SGHRS, CDR2 YFSETQ. This CDR3 spans 19 amino acids. V gave up 0 bases and J gave up 2 bases; unmatched junction bases: 11. The CDR3 DNA follows: TGCGCCAGCAGCTTGGGACTAGCGGGACCCAGAGGACACACAGATACGCAGTATTTT. It codes for CASSLGLAGPRGHTDTQYF.

The chain links TRBV4-2 to TRBJ2-1; 9 positions match TRBD1. J was trimmed by 8 bases and V by 4 bases; bases with no gene match: 6. Germline V gene lookup returns CDR1 LGHNA and CDR2 YNFKEQ. The CDR3 extends over 14 amino acids. DNA for the CDR3: TGTGCCAGCAGCCCCGGGACAGGGTCCCATGAGCAGTTCTTC. It is translated as CASSPGTGSHEQFF.

For the CDR3, the DNA is TGTGCCAGCAGTCCGGGACAGGGAACCTTTTTGAACTATGGCTACACCTTC. Protein product: CASSPGQGTFLNYGYTF. The chain links TRBV27 to TRBJ1-2; 9 nucleotides align to TRBD1. Germline trimming cut 5 bases from V and 2 bases from J; bases unmatched to any gene: 12. Germline CDR1 MNHEY, CDR2 SMNVEV (reference sequence). The CDR3 contains 17 residues.

The rearrangement uses TRBV5-1 and TRBJ2-5, with 10 bases fitting TRBD2. V shed 5 bases and J 1 base; nucleotides not matched to a gene: 5. The CDR3 consists of 15 residues. The germline CDR1 and CDR2 sequences are SGHRS and YFSETQ. The CDR3 spells CASREIAGGQETQYF. CDR3 bases: TGCGCCAGCAGAGAAATAGCGGGGGGCCAAGAGACCCAGTACTTC.

The CDR3 loop reads CASSVPAGLRNEQFF. In DNA, the CDR3 is TGTGCCAGCAGTGTCCCCGCGGGGCTGCGCAATGAGCAGTTCTTC. The chain uses TRBV6-4 and TRBJ2-1, with TRBD2 as a possible D gene (6 bases). CDR1 is MRHNA, CDR2 SNTAGT, per germline. V lost 4 bases and J 6 bases, leaving 16 bases between the germline ends. CDR3 length equals 15 residues.

The rearrangement uses TRBV11-2 and TRBJ2-7; tentatively, D is TRBD1 (5 bases). Per germline, CDR1 SGHAT and CDR2 FQNNGV. CDR3 length equals 12 residues. Trimming shortened V by 4 bases and J by 3 bases, and 7 bases separated the two germline ends. The CDR3 sequence: CASSSQGYEQYF. CDR3 DNA: TGTGCCAGCAGCTCCCAGGGCTACGAGCAGTACTTC.

The chain recombines TRBV28 with TRBJ1-4, with 8 bases identical to TRBD1. Unmatched junction bases numbered 3, after V lost 3 bases and J lost 6 bases. The CDR3 extends over 14 amino acids. Germline lookup yields CDR1 MDHEN and CDR2 SYDVKM. The CDR3: CASSFPDRDEKLFF. The CDR3 DNA follows: TGTGCCAGCAGTTTCCCGGACAGGGATGAAAAACTGTTTTTT.

The chain links TRBV6-5 to TRBJ2-7, with a tentative D call TRBD2 (7 bases). The CDR3 length is 13 residues. Trimming pared 11 bases from V and 5 bases from J, leaving 19 bases between. CDR1 MNHEY and CDR2 SVGAGI come from the germline V gene. CDR3 sequence (DNA): TGTGCCGTTCGGGGGGCCTCCTGGAACGAGCAGTACTTC. Translation gives CAVRGASWNEQYF.

This rearrangement joins TRBV27 to TRBJ1-5; D perhaps matches TRBD1 (5 bases). The V end lost 4 bases, the J end lost 3 bases, and 10 bases lay between the germline ends. Germline V gene sequence: CDR1 MNHEY, CDR2 SMNVEV (reference sequence). The CDR3 spans 14 residues. CDR3 protein: CASSWRGYNQPQHF. The CDR3 region has the DNA TGTGCCAGCAGTTGGAGGGGATACAATCAGCCCCAGCATTTT.